These 18 T cell receptor beta chains originate from one sample sequenced in a study of cytomegalovirus exposure and HLA in healthy donors. Clones were sequenced by immunoSEQ multiplex PCR, and TCRdb holds only the in-frame ones, with some missing. The table records about 60,000 clones, 90% to 97% of them present only once. The sample taken for sequencing was PBMCs. The receptors were sampled from a man younger than 35 in good health and CMV-seronegative.

The gene calls are TRBV29-1 and TRBJ2-7, with D tentatively TRBD2 (5 bases). The CDR3 consists of 12 residues. V lost 6 bases, J lost 3 bases, and 12 bases lay in between. Germline CDR1 reads SQVTM; CDR2 reads ANQGSEA. The CDR3 protein is CSVMGSNYEQYF. In nucleotides, the CDR3 is TGCAGCGTAATGGGGAGCAACTACGAGCAGTACTTC.

This chain joins TRBV9 and TRBJ2-2, with TRBD2 as a possible D gene (5 bases). The CDR3 extends over 15 amino acids. CDR1 SGDLS and CDR2 YYNGEE come from the germline V gene. The V gene lost 7 bases and the J gene lost 1 base, with 14 bases spanning the gap. CDR3 sequence reads: CASHRGPVNTGELFF. DNA of the CDR3: TGTGCCAGCCACCGAGGGCCAGTGAACACCGGGGAGCTGTTTTTT.

This chain links TRBV7-2 with TRBJ2-5; no clear D gene. With 1 base removed from V and 4 bases from J, the gap between germline ends came to 10 bases. The CDR3 spans 14 residues. CDR1 and CDR2 from the germline V gene are SGHTA and FQGNSA. The chain's CDR3 is CASSLESWSETQYF. CDR3 bases: TGTGCCAGCAGCTTAGAGAGTTGGTCAGAGACCCAGTACTTC.

The chain combines TRBV15 with TRBJ2-3; a weak D match, TRBD2 (6 bases). V was pared by 5 bases and J by 7 bases, with 10 bases between. Germline V gene lookup returns CDR1 LNHNV and CDR2 YYDKDF (reference sequence). This CDR3 has 12 residues. CDR3 DNA sequence: TGTGCCACCAGCCGGGCGGGAAATACGCAGTATTTT. It is translated as CATSRAGNTQYF.

This sequence joins TRBV4-1 and TRBJ2-3; 12 nucleotides align to TRBD2. V shed 4 bases and J 1 base; nucleotides not matched to a gene: 6. This CDR3 contains 17 residues. Germline V gene lookup returns CDR1 MGHRA and CDR2 YSYEKL. CDR3 protein: CASSPPGLAGRTDTQYF. CDR3 bases: TGCGCCAGCAGCCCGCCAGGACTAGCGGGGCGCACAGATACGCAGTATTTT.

This clone was seen just once. The V and J genes are TRBV29-1 and TRBJ2-7; a weak D match, TRBD1 (5 bases). CDR1 SQVTM and CDR2 ANQGSEA come from the germline V gene. CDR3 size: 11 residues. Trimming removed 6 bases from V and 5 bases from J, with 11 bases in between. In DNA, the CDR3 is TGCAGCGTCCACCAGGGCCACGAGCAGTACTTC. As protein: CSVHQGHEQYF.

This sequence joins TRBV7-9 and TRBJ2-2, with D possibly TRBD1 on 6 matching bases. The CDR3 length is 15 residues. The V gene lost 3 bases and the J gene lost 3 bases, with 11 bases spanning the gap. Germline V CDR1 and CDR2: SEHNR, FQNEAQ (reference sequence). CDR3 region: CASSFLQGHTGELFF. CDR3 nucleotide sequence: TGTGCCAGCAGCTTTCTCCAGGGGCACACCGGGGAGCTGTTTTTT.

The V gene is TRBV5-1, the J gene TRBJ1-4; D perhaps matches TRBD1 (5 bases). V shed 2 bases and J shed 4 bases, with 12 bases lying between them. The CDR3 consists of 15 residues. Germline lookup yields CDR1 SGHRS and CDR2 YFSETQ. CDR3 DNA: TGCGCCAGCAGCTTCGATGGACAAATTAATGAAAAACTGTTTTTT. Protein product: CASSFDGQINEKLFF.

The rearrangement links TRBV11-3 to TRBJ1-4; D ambiguous. CDR1 SGHNT and CDR2 YENEEA come from the germline V gene. The V end lost 5 bases, the J end lost 7 bases, and 14 bases lay between the germline ends. The CDR3 sequence is 14 residues long. The CDR3 reads CASSLCGRGEKLFF. The CDR3 DNA sequence: TGTGCCAGCAGCCTGTGCGGGCGGGGTGAAAAACTGTTTTTT.

This chain joins TRBV13 and TRBJ1-1; no firm D call. The V gene lost 5 bases and the J gene lost 3 bases, with 16 bases spanning the gap. The CDR3 contains 15 residues. Per germline, CDR1 PRHDT and CDR2 FYEKMQ (reference sequence). The DNA for the CDR3 is TGTGCCAGCAGCCTCTTGGTCTCCGCGGACACTGAAGCTTTCTTT. Translated, it gives CASSLLVSADTEAFF. Full variable domain (rest looked up from reference TRBV13 and TRBJ1-1): AAGVIQSPRHLIKEKRETATLKCYPIPRHDTVYWYQQGPGQDPQFLISFYEKMQSDKGSIPDRFSAQQFSDYHSELNMSSLELGDSALYFCASSLLVSADTEAFFGQGTRLTVV.

This clone is labeled medium-sized (0.01 to 0.1%). The rearrangement links TRBV6-1 to TRBJ2-3; 11 bases are a match to TRBD2. Germline V lookup: CDR1 MNHNS, CDR2 SASEGT. The CDR3 totals 15 residues. J lost 4 bases, V lost 0 bases, and 0 bases had no gene match. The CDR3 DNA follows: TGTGCCAGCAGTGAAGCTAGCGGGAGGGCAGATACGCAGTATTTT. Its protein product is CASSEASGRADTQYF.

The count of this clone is one. The chain uses TRBV28 and TRBJ2-4, with TRBD1 matching over 8 bases. Germline CDR1 reads MDHEN; CDR2 reads SYDVKM. The CDR3 covers 16 residues. V trimming: 5 bases; J trimming: 2 bases; junction bases outside the gene matches: 8. The CDR3, as DNA: TGTGCCAGCAGTACGACAGGACAGGGTACCAAAAACATTCAGTACTTC. It yields the protein CASSTTGQGTKNIQYF.

The chain couples TRBV6-6 to TRBJ2-7; tentatively, D is TRBD2 (6 bases). Germline V CDR1 and CDR2: MNHNY, SVGAGI (reference sequence). Trimming took off 0 bases at V and 2 bases at J, with 8 bases between the two ends. The CDR3 contains 14 residues. DNA for the CDR3: TGTGCCAGCAGTTACTCAAGCGGGCCCTACGAGCAGTACTTC. This gives the protein CASSYSSGPYEQYF.

This chain uses TRBV10-2 with TRBJ2-7; 10 bases are a match to TRBD1. Per germline, CDR1 WSHSY and CDR2 SAAADI. V trimming: 6 bases; J trimming: 3 bases; junction bases outside the gene matches: 8. The CDR3 contains 15 residues. The chain's CDR3 is CASRVPGTGDYEQYF. In DNA form, the CDR3 reads TGCGCCAGCAGAGTACCCGGGACAGGGGACTACGAGCAGTACTTC.

The CDR3 region is CASSPPSGTSGYNEQFF. The CDR3 coding sequence is TGTGCCAGCTCACCACCAAGCGGGACTAGCGGATACAATGAGCAGTTCTTC. This chain uses TRBV18 with TRBJ2-1; 11 bases align to TRBD2. Germline CDR1 KGHSH, CDR2 LQKENI. The CDR3 consists of 17 residues. V dropped 0 bases and J dropped 4; count of bases not matched to a gene: 5. The entire variable domain, with the rest obtained from reference TRBV18 and TRBJ2-1, is as follows: NAGVMQNPRHLVRRRGQEARLRCSPMKGHSHVYWYRQLPEEGLKFMVYLQKENIIDESGMPKERFSAEFPKEGPSILRIQQVVRGDSAAYFCASSPPSGTSGYNEQFFGPGTRLTVL.

This chain connects TRBV4-1 to TRBJ2-7, with TRBD2 identical over 9 bases. J lost 1 base, V lost 1 base, and 5 bases had no gene match. Germline V CDR1 and CDR2: MGHRA, YSYEKL. This CDR3 is built from 16 residues. Here the CDR3 reads CASSQGLAGISYEQYF. The CDR3 region has the DNA TGCGCCAGCAGCCAAGGTCTAGCGGGAATTTCCTACGAGCAGTACTTC.

V gene TRBV10-3 combines with J gene TRBJ1-2, with D uncertain. Trimming took 2 bases from V and 2 from J, leaving 12 bases between them. Per germline, CDR1 ENHRY and CDR2 SYGVKD. CDR3 length: 15 amino acids. CDR3 protein: CAISEGQATNYGYTF. CDR3 DNA sequence: TGTGCCATCAGTGAGGGGCAGGCGACAAACTATGGCTACACCTTC.

The chain uses TRBV15 and TRBJ2-1, with 8 bases lining up with TRBD2. V trimming: 0 bases; J trimming: 2 bases; junction bases outside the gene matches: 3. The CDR3 runs 16 residues. Germline V gene data show CDR1 as LNHNV and CDR2 as YYDKDF (reference sequence). CDR3 DNA: TGTGCCACCAGCAGAGATATTAGCGGGGCCTACAATGAGCAGTTCTTC. This codes for CATSRDISGAYNEQFF.